This paragraph reports one T cell receptor beta chain. Its antigen is still unknown. This sample was included in a study of T-cell reconstitution after alpha-beta-depleted transplantation in children. General observations from the study: At around two months after transplant, the alpha-beta T cells were reportedly derived from several hundred expanded clones that came from non-depleted graft cells.

The CDR3 has 17 amino acids. CDR1 is KGHDR and CDR2 is SFDVKD in the germline V gene. With 1 base removed from V and 4 bases from J, the gap between germline ends came to 15 bases. Construction of the TCRbeta library involved unique molecular identifiers. TCRdb reprocessed the PCR reads via MiXCR and lists one record per CDR3 protein. The repertoire holds a few hundred thousand distinct CDR3 sequences, with 10% as singletons. The TCR sequence derives from a boy in the first two years of life with acute myeloid leukemia, due to receive a stem cell transplant. V and J are TRBV24-1 and TRBJ2-2; possibly TRBD2 for D (5 bases). The sequencing here drew on PBMCs, taken before TCRalphabeta/CD19-depleted stem cell transplant. In nucleotides, the CDR3 is TGTGCCACCAGTGATTTTCGCCCTATGGGGAGCACCGGGGAGCTGTTTTTT. It codes for CATSDFRPMGSTGELFF.